This T cell receptor (beta chain) was sequenced in a study of technical replicates of blood from a handful of donors. Method: immunoSEQ multiplex PCR; TCRdb's copy keeps in-frame clones and lacks some. The data contain nearly 80,000 clones, about 92% of them seen just once; the ten biggest clones take up about 0.37%. The sequence was obtained from a human donor in good health. The specimen was T cells isolated from PBMCs.

CDR3 DNA: TGTGCCACCGCGAATAGCGGGAGTCGGGCAGATACGCAGTATTTT. Its protein is CATANSGSRADTQYF. V and J are TRBV15 and TRBJ2-3, with 9 bases identical to TRBD2. There are 15 residues in the CDR3. Germline assignment: CDR1 LNHNV and CDR2 YYDKDF (reference sequence). V shed 8 bases, J shed 4 bases, and the junction held 10 bases outside the gene matches.